What follows is one TCR beta chain and its context. Antigen unknown. This sample is drawn from a study of cytomegalovirus exposure and HLA in healthy donors. Regarding the study as a whole: Later on, an analysis showed TCR association rates differing by HLA locus, with DRB1 the most and HLA-C the fewest. In a later analysis, a missense DCLRE1C variant was linked to TCR beta V- and J-gene trimming.

Germline CDR1 reads SQVTM; CDR2 reads ANQGSEA. V lost 3 bases, J lost 5 bases, and 14 bases stayed unmatched. The length of the CDR3 is 16 residues. The PCR had 60 Vbeta and 13 Jbeta primers. Repertoires were generated with immunoSEQ multiplex PCR, while TCRdb's copy carries only in-frame clones and drops some. The sample includes about 160,000 clones, about 75% of them seen just once. This receptor was identified in a woman between 50 and 59 years old in good health and CMV-seropositive. The J gene is TRBJ2-5, the V gene TRBV29-1; 8 bases are shared with TRBD2. Input material: PBMCs. The CDR3, as DNA: TGCAGCGTTGAGGGGGCGGGGGGAAATTTTTTCGAGACCCAGTACTTC. This sequence encodes CSVEGAGGNFFETQYF.